This T cell receptor beta chain came from a study of cytomegalovirus exposure and HLA in healthy donors. Germline loops: CDR1 SGDLS, CDR2 YYNGEE. The length of the CDR3 is 15 residues. J gave up 4 bases and V 0 bases, and 6 bases lay outside the gene matches. The PCR contained 60 Vbeta and 13 Jbeta primers. Sequencing was performed with immunoSEQ multiplex PCR; in TCRdb, only in-frame clones are kept and a portion is missing. The sample contains 200,000 or so clones, 82% of which appear only once. The gene calls are TRBV9 and TRBJ1-1; the match to TRBD1 covers 7 bases. Sequenced material: PBMCs. The clonotype was recovered from a boy younger than 10 in good health and CMV-seronegative. The CDR3: CASSVDTGVRTEAFF. The CDR3 DNA reads as TGTGCCAGCAGCGTAGATACAGGGGTACGCACTGAAGCTTTCTTT.